This T cell receptor beta chain was captured in a study of blood T cell repertoires in COVID-19. The assay was immunoSEQ multiplex PCR, and TCRdb's table has in-frame clones only and misses some. The sample has around 400,000 clones, roughly 87% seen once. The receptor's source is a woman aged 50 to 60 who had recovered from COVID-19. The sequencing sample was made of PBMCs or T cells enriched from blood (not recorded which).

CDR3 sequence (DNA): TGTGCCAGCAGTTACTACGGGGGCACTGAAGCTTTCTTT. It codes for CASSYYGGTEAFF. The rearrangement links TRBV6-5 to TRBJ1-1, with D maybe TRBD1 (5 bases). This CDR3 is built from 13 residues. The germline CDR1 and CDR2 sequences are MNHEY and SVGAGI. Trimming cost V 1 base and J 4 bases, with 7 bases left between them.